This is a list of T cell receptor beta chains from one sample in a study of T cell repertoires in cytomegalovirus infection. One entry per CDR3 protein, called by TCRdb with MiXCR from the reads. The sample holds approximately 590,000 distinct CDR3 sequences, around 40% seen once. Their specific antigens are unknown. Material: cultured PBMCs, obtained from culture after CMV antigen stimulation. These receptors all come from a human donor in good health (CMV status not recorded). Some clones in this sample may be carry-over from other donors' samples. Each CDR3 is given with its conserved first and last residue. Fields, in order: clone size, D gene, J gene, V gene, CDR3 protein, CDR3 DNA. D genes are given only for firm matches. A clone size is listed for some rows: how often the clone was seen (once, few, many), or a class if it is expanded.

clone size: many; D gene: .; J gene: TRBJ1-3; V gene: TRBV7-2; CDR3 protein: CASSLVGTALTGNTIYF; CDR3 DNA: TGTGCCAGCAGCTTAGTAGGGACGGCCTTAACTGGAAACACCATATATTTT
clone size: few; D gene: .; J gene: TRBJ1-6; V gene: TRBV5-4; CDR3 protein: CASSIDSNSPLHF; CDR3 DNA: TGTGCCAGCAGTATTGACAGTAATTCACCCCTCCACTTT
clone size: .; D gene: TRBD2; J gene: TRBJ2-3; V gene: TRBV7-6; CDR3 protein: CASSLRGGFADTQYF; CDR3 DNA: TGTGCCAGCAGCTTGCGGGGGGGCTTTGCAGATACGCAGTATTTT
clone size: .; D gene: .; J gene: TRBJ2-1; V gene: TRBV7-9; CDR3 protein: CASSLTPIRGPANEQFF; CDR3 DNA: TGTGCCAGCAGCTTAACACCAATCCGAGGTCCGGCGAATGAGCAGTTCTTC
clone size: .; D gene: .; J gene: TRBJ2-2; V gene: TRBV6-6; CDR3 protein: CAIRDFTGELFF; CDR3 DNA: TGTGCCATACGGGACTTCACCGGGGAGCTGTTTTTT
clone size: .; D gene: TRBD2; J gene: TRBJ2-3; V gene: TRBV2; CDR3 protein: CASSPPREGLGDTQYF; CDR3 DNA: TGTGCCAGCAGCCCACCCAGGGAGGGCCTTGGAGATACGCAGTATTTT
clone size: few; D gene: TRBD2; J gene: TRBJ2-3; V gene: TRBV6-6; CDR3 protein: CASSSGGPEDTQYF; CDR3 DNA: TGTGCCAGCAGTAGCGGGGGGCCAGAAGATACGCAGTATTTT
clone size: few; D gene: .; J gene: TRBJ1-3; V gene: TRBV6-1; CDR3 protein: CASSENSNSGNTIYF; CDR3 DNA: TGTGCCAGCAGTGAAAATAGCAACTCTGGAAACACCATATATTTT
clone size: .; D gene: TRBD2; J gene: TRBJ2-1; V gene: TRBV12-3/TRBV12-4; CDR3 protein: CASSSSGLRYNEQFF; CDR3 DNA: TGTGCCAGCAGTTCTAGCGGGCTCCGCTACAATGAGCAGTTCTTC
clone size: .; D gene: .; J gene: TRBJ2-5; V gene: TRBV27; CDR3 protein: CASSPGTVLETQYF; CDR3 DNA: TGTGCCAGCAGTCCCGGGACGGTCCTGGAGACCCAGTACTTC
clone size: .; D gene: TRBD1; J gene: TRBJ2-5; V gene: TRBV7-6; CDR3 protein: CASSLGQGSETQYF; CDR3 DNA: TGTGCCAGCAGCCTGGGACAGGGTTCGGAGACCCAGTACTTC
clone size: few; D gene: TRBD2; J gene: TRBJ2-7; V gene: TRBV10-3; CDR3 protein: CAISFSFTSGDSYEQYF; CDR3 DNA: TGTGCCATCAGTTTCTCGTTCACTAGCGGGGACTCCTACGAGCAGTACTTC
clone size: .; D gene: TRBD1; J gene: TRBJ1-5; V gene: TRBV7-8; CDR3 protein: CASSINRADRVNQPQHF; CDR3 DNA: TGTGCCAGCAGCATCAATCGGGCGGACAGGGTGAATCAGCCCCAGCATTTT
clone size: .; D gene: .; J gene: TRBJ2-5; V gene: TRBV6-2/TRBV6-3; CDR3 protein: CASSNLNNQETQYF; CDR3 DNA: TGTGCCAGCAGTAACCTGAACAACCAAGAGACCCAGTACTTC
clone size: .; D gene: .; J gene: TRBJ2-7; V gene: TRBV2; CDR3 protein: CASSVGRSSYEQYF; CDR3 DNA: TGTGCCAGCAGTGTCGGAAGGAGCTCCTACGAGCAGTACTTC